Listed here are 26 T cell receptor beta chains from one sample, sequenced in a study of blood T cell repertoires in COVID-19. TCRdb's copy holds only in-frame clones and misses some; the assay was immunoSEQ multiplex PCR. The repertoire consists of nearly 350,000 clones, with 80% to 90% occurring once and the leading ten covering roughly 6.3%. Sequencing input: peripheral blood. The receptors come from a woman aged 50 to 65 with COVID-19, enrolled during active disease.

The chain links TRBV4-1 to TRBJ1-1; weak D call: TRBD1 (6 bases). V lost 0 bases to trimming and J lost 2 bases, with 13 bases between them. Germline-derived CDR1 and CDR2 are MGHRA and YSYEKL. The CDR3 is 16 amino acids. The CDR3 loop is CASSQDQARGNTEAFF. The CDR3 DNA is TGCGCCAGCAGCCAAGATCAGGCCAGGGGTAACACTGAAGCTTTCTTT.

J is TRBJ1-2 and V is TRBV11-2, with D perhaps TRBD1 (5 bases). The CDR3 runs to 13 residues. Looked up from germline, CDR1 is SGHAT and CDR2 is FQNNGV. V lost 5 bases and J 8 bases, leaving 15 bases between the germline ends. The DNA of the CDR3 is TGTGCCAGCAGCCCCGCGGGACGAAAAGGCTACACCTTC. Protein: CASSPAGRKGYTF.

This sequence joins TRBV6-1 and TRBJ2-4, with D perhaps TRBD2 (5 bases). Germline CDR1 and CDR2: MNHNS and SASEGT. V was pared by 2 bases and J by 5 bases, with 19 bases between. This CDR3 has 17 residues. CDR3: CASSERERLISENIQYF. CDR3 DNA sequence: TGTGCCAGCAGTGAAAGGGAACGACTAATCAGCGAAAACATTCAGTACTTC.

The rearrangement uses TRBV5-1 and TRBJ2-3, with D possibly TRBD2 on 5 matching bases. The germline gives CDR1 SGHRS, CDR2 YFSETQ. The CDR3 spans 14 residues. Trimming removed 3 bases at V and 4 bases at J, with 12 bases between. The CDR3 is CASSSGIGADTQYF. CDR3 nucleotide sequence: TGCGCCAGCAGCTCCGGGATCGGGGCAGATACGCAGTATTTT.

This chain links TRBV15 with TRBJ2-2; TRBD2 matches 7 bases. This CDR3 is built from 18 residues. Looked up from germline, CDR1 is LNHNV and CDR2 is YYDKDF (reference sequence). Trimming took 5 bases from V and 0 from J; bases not matched to a gene: 12. The CDR3 nucleotides read TGTGCCACCAGCGGGGGACTAAATAAACAACCGAACACCGGGGAGCTGTTTTTT. The encoded protein is CATSGGLNKQPNTGELFF.

This sequence joins TRBV4-2 and TRBJ2-3; weak D call: TRBD2 (6 bases). The CDR3 covers 15 residues. The V gene's germline CDR1 is LGHNA and CDR2 YNFKEQ. The V gene lost 0 bases and the J gene lost 4 bases, with 11 bases spanning the gap. Here the CDR3 DNA reads TGTGCCAGCAGCCAAGATGGGCGGGACGCAGATACGCAGTATTTT. Amino acids: CASSQDGRDADTQYF.

The chain links TRBV29-1 to TRBJ2-7, with TRBD2 identical over 8 bases. Trimming at V came to 5 bases and at J to 7 bases, leaving 10 bases not matched to a gene. Per the germline V gene, CDR1 is SQVTM and CDR2 is ANQGSEA. This CDR3 is built from 13 residues. The CDR3 bases are TGCAGCGTTTCAAGCCGCGGGGGGAGAGAGCAGTACTTC. Translation gives CSVSSRGGREQYF.

The V call is TRBV11-2, the J call TRBJ2-2, with 11 bases identical to TRBD2. This CDR3 has 16 amino acids. Germline V gene sequence: CDR1 SGHAT, CDR2 FQNNGV. V gave up 4 bases and J gave up 7 bases; unmatched junction bases: 8. The CDR3 here is CASSSRLAGSHGELFF. In nucleotides, the CDR3 is TGTGCCAGCAGCTCTAGACTAGCGGGGTCACACGGGGAGCTGTTTTTT.

The V call is TRBV15, the J call TRBJ2-3; 13 bases map to TRBD2. This CDR3 is 15 amino acids long. CDR1 is LNHNV and CDR2 is YYDKDF in the germline V gene (reference sequence). Trimming cost V 10 bases and J 2 bases; bases outside gene matches: 6. The DNA for the CDR3 is TGTGCCATCTCGGGACTAGCGGGACTCACAGATACGCAGTATTTT. This translates into CAISGLAGLTDTQYF.

The chain uses TRBV11-3 and TRBJ2-1; a possible D gene is TRBD2 (6 bases). The CDR3 runs 14 residues. Germline loops: CDR1 SGHNT, CDR2 YENEEA. The V end was cut by 1 base, the J end by 8 bases, with 12 bases between. The CDR3 DNA follows: TGTGCCAGCAGCTTAGTCAGCGGGTATCATGAGCAGTTCTTC. It yields the protein CASSLVSGYHEQFF.

The chain joins TRBV19 to TRBJ1-1; D is uncertain. This CDR3 contains 15 residues. With 1 base removed from V and 4 bases from J, the gap between germline ends came to 13 bases. Germline CDR1 reads LNHDA; CDR2 reads SQIVND (reference sequence). CDR3 bases: TGTGCCAGTAGTATAGGTGTGCCAGGTGGCACTGAAGCTTTCTTT. It yields the protein CASSIGVPGGTEAFF.

The V and J genes are TRBV18 and TRBJ1-1; a possible D gene is TRBD1 (6 bases). Per germline, CDR1 KGHSH and CDR2 LQKENI. V gave up 5 bases and J gave up 3 bases, with 10 bases separating them. This CDR3 is built from 13 residues. In DNA, the CDR3 is TGTGCCAGCTCAACCGACAGGTACACTGAAGCTTTCTTT. Translating gives CASSTDRYTEAFF.

The rearrangement links TRBV27 to TRBJ2-4; D is perhaps TRBD2 (6 bases). The V gene lost 3 bases and the J gene lost 1 base, with 10 bases spanning the gap. The CDR3 has 15 residues. CDR1 is MNHEY, CDR2 SMNVEV, per germline (reference sequence). CDR3 coding DNA: TGTGCCAGCAGTTTCTGGGGGACTGCCAAAAACATTCAGTACTTC. It specifies CASSFWGTAKNIQYF.

This clone was recorded only once. The genes are TRBV7-2 and TRBJ2-1; tentative D call: TRBD2 (6 bases). Between the trimmed V and J ends, which lost 5 bases and 4 bases, there was a span of 9 bases. The CDR3 totals 13 residues. Germline V gene sequence: CDR1 SGHTA, CDR2 FQGNSA. CDR3 sequence (DNA): TGTGCCAGCAGCCTCCGGGGGTACAATGAGCAGTTCTTC. Protein: CASSLRGYNEQFF.

This clone has only a few counts. J is TRBJ1-1 and V is TRBV5-1; D is unclear. Germline CDR1 is SGHRS and CDR2 is YFSETQ. V was trimmed by 3 bases and J by 1 base, leaving 7 bases between them. CDR3 length: 13 residues. CDR3 loop: CASSWTRNTEAFF. CDR3 in DNA: TGCGCCAGCAGCTGGACTAGGAACACTGAAGCTTTCTTT.

The gene calls are TRBV24-1 and TRBJ2-7; D possibly corresponds to TRBD1 (6 bases). The CDR3 is 14 amino acids. CDR1 and CDR2 (germline): KGHDR, SFDVKD. V was trimmed by 4 bases and J by 5 bases, leaving 14 bases between them. This CDR3 reads CATSDSQGPDEQYF. The CDR3, as DNA: TGTGCCACCAGTGACTCACAGGGACCCGACGAGCAGTACTTC.

The chain employs TRBV24-1 and TRBJ1-1; a possible D gene is TRBD1 (6 bases). There are 11 residues in the CDR3. In germline, CDR1 is KGHDR, CDR2 SFDVKD. The V end lost 7 bases, the J end lost 7 bases, and 9 bases lay between the germline ends. CDR3 loop: CATRQGDEAFF. As DNA, the CDR3 is TGTGCCACCAGACAGGGCGATGAAGCTTTCTTT.

This clone was observed many times. The rearrangement uses TRBV7-9 and TRBJ1-4; D is possibly TRBD1 (6 bases). Germline CDR1 and CDR2: SEHNR and FQNEAQ (reference sequence). V was clipped by 5 bases and J by 4 bases, with 11 bases between them. The CDR3 is made up of 14 amino acids. CDR3 residues: CASSGGGNNEKLFF. DNA for the CDR3: TGTGCCAGCAGCGGCGGGGGCAATAATGAAAAACTGTTTTTT. The complete variable domain, with remaining parts taken from reference TRBV7-9 and TRBJ1-4, reads DTGVSQNPRHKITKRGQNVTFRCDPISEHNRLYWYRQTLGQGPEFLTYFQNEAQLEKSRLLSDRFSAERPKGSFSTLEIQRTEQGDSAMYLCASSGGGNNEKLFFGSGTQLSVL.

In its sample, this clone was seen once. This chain links TRBV7-9 with TRBJ1-4; a weak D match, TRBD1 (6 bases). This CDR3 comprises 15 residues. In germline, CDR1 is SEHNR, CDR2 FQNEAQ (reference sequence). The germline V and J ends were trimmed by 5 bases and 6 bases, with 16 bases remaining between them. The CDR3 region has the DNA TGTGCCAGCAGCCCACAGGGAAACGCGGATGAAAAACTGTTTTTT. Amino acids: CASSPQGNADEKLFF.

The V gene is TRBV29-1, the J gene TRBJ1-1, with a possible D match to TRBD1 (6 bases). There are 10 residues in the CDR3. Germline CDR1 and CDR2: SQVTM and ANQGSEA. The V end was cut by 7 bases, the J end by 5 bases, with 8 bases between. The CDR3 bases are TGCAGCGGGACAGTGACTGAAGCTTTCTTT. Translating gives CSGTVTEAFF.

J is TRBJ2-3 and V is TRBV7-2; TRBD2 matches at 14 bases. The CDR3 is 17 amino acids. Germline CDR1 is SGHTA and CDR2 is FQGNSA. With V trimmed by 3 bases and J by 1 base, 3 bases remained unmatched. As DNA, the CDR3 is TGTGCCAGCAGCTTTGGACTAGCGGGAGGCCGCACAGATACGCAGTATTTT. It yields the protein CASSFGLAGGRTDTQYF. Full variable domain (outside the CDR3, taken from reference TRBV7-2 and TRBJ2-3): GAGVSQSPSNKVTEKGKDVELRCDPISGHTALYWYRQSLGQGLEFLIYFQGNSAPDKSGLPSDRFSAERTGGSVSTLTIQRTQQEDSAVYLCASSFGLAGGRTDTQYFGPGTRLTVL.

The V call is TRBV5-4, the J call TRBJ2-1, with TRBD2 identical over 7 bases. This CDR3 is 15 amino acids long. Germline values: CDR1 SGHNT, CDR2 YYREEE (reference sequence). V was pared by 1 base and J by 1 base, with 2 bases of the junction left unmatched. The DNA of the CDR3 is TGTGCCAGCAGCTTGCTAGCGGTTTCCTACAATGAGCAGTTCTTC. Translated, it gives CASSLLAVSYNEQFF.

This clone was seen a handful of times. The chain employs TRBV6-5 and TRBJ1-6, with TRBD1 as a possible D gene (6 bases). CDR3 length equals 14 residues. Trimming removed 2 bases at V and 10 bases at J, with 12 bases between. CDR1 and CDR2 (germline): MNHEY, SVGAGI. DNA for the CDR3: TGTGCCAGCAGTTACACTATGGACAGATCACCCCTCCACTTT. This translates into CASSYTMDRSPLHF.

The chain is built from TRBV7-9 and TRBJ2-7; 8 positions match TRBD2. Per germline, CDR1 SEHNR and CDR2 FQNEAQ (reference sequence). V gave up 4 bases and J gave up 2 bases; unmatched junction bases: 16. This CDR3 contains 18 residues. This CDR3 reads CASSSLAVVAGRPYEQYF. The DNA of the CDR3 is TGTGCCAGCAGCTCCCTAGCGGTTGTAGCGGGGAGACCCTACGAGCAGTACTTC.

The V and J genes are TRBV19 and TRBJ1-2; 8 positions match TRBD1. The V segment lost 4 bases and the J segment 4 bases; nucleotides outside the gene matches: 5. Germline V lookup: CDR1 LNHDA, CDR2 SQIVND (reference sequence). The CDR3 is made up of 14 amino acids. CDR3 sequence reads: CASSTGGVGYGYTF. The CDR3 DNA reads as TGTGCCAGTAGTACAGGGGGCGTAGGCTATGGCTACACCTTC.

This clone was observed a few times. The chain employs TRBV12-5 and TRBJ1-5; tentative D call: TRBD1 (5 bases). The CDR3 is made up of 14 amino acids. V was trimmed by 3 bases and J by 6 bases, leaving 12 bases between them. CDR1 and CDR2 (germline): LGHNT, FRNRAP. The CDR3 nucleotides are TGTGCTAGTGGTTTTAATACAGACAGTCAGCCCCAGCATTTT. Its translation: CASGFNTDSQPQHF.